A selection of T cell receptor beta chains follows, all from one sample in a study of OX40 agonist ivuxolimab in advanced cancers. Sequencing used immunoSEQ multiplex PCR; TCRdb keeps in-frame clones, though not all of them. The sample lists some 100,000 clones, approximately 90% seen once, with 0.45% to 0.65% in the top ten. Sequenced material: CD4+ or CD8+ T cells sorted from blood, taken in a trial of the OX40 agonist ivuxolimab. These receptors were collected from an adult with an advanced solid tumor such as melanoma, head and neck, liver or kidney cancer. The CDR3 runs from the conserved cysteine through the conserved F or W. The D gene is left open where the match is weak. Some rows have no size entry. The others give once, few or many, or a class for an expanded clone.

CDR3 protein,CDR3 DNA,D gene,clone size,CDR3 length,V gene,J gene
CASSVGGQETQYF,TGTGCCAGCAGCGTGGGGGGCCAAGAGACCCAGTACTTC,NA,NA,13,TRBV9,TRBJ2-5
CASSIRGQVNEQFF,TGTGCCAGTAGTATTAGGGGCCAAGTCAATGAGCAGTTCTTC,NA,NA,14,TRBV19,TRBJ2-1
CASSLAVNTGELFF,TGCGCCAGCAGCTTGGCTGTGAACACCGGGGAGCTGTTTTTT,NA,NA,14,TRBV5-1,TRBJ2-2
CASSQDTSEQFF,TGTGCCAGCAGCCAGGACACTTCGGAGCAGTTCTTC,NA,NA,12,TRBV7-2,TRBJ2-1
CASSPTGTRYEQFF,TGTGCCAGCAGTCCCACCGGGACCCGGTATGAGCAGTTCTTC,NA,NA,14,TRBV6-6,TRBJ2-1
CASSAGQPYEQYF,TGTGCCAGCAGCGCGGGACAGCCCTACGAGCAGTACTTC,NA,NA,13,TRBV7-2,TRBJ2-7
CASSQQRTTEAFF,TGCGCCAGCAGCCAACAGAGAACCACTGAAGCTTTCTTT,NA,NA,13,TRBV4-1,TRBJ1-1
CASRQGGPYNEQFF,TGCGCCAGCAGACAGGGAGGTCCCTACAATGAGCAGTTCTTC,NA,few,14,TRBV5-1,TRBJ2-1
CASSLGTSAEQYF,TGTGCCAGCAGCTTGGGGACTAGCGCAGAGCAGTACTTC,TRBD2,once,13,TRBV5-6,TRBJ2-7
CASSLGGEYNEQFF,TGTGCCAGCAGCTTAGGGGGGGAGTACAATGAGCAGTTCTTC,NA,NA,14,TRBV7-2,TRBJ2-1
CASSGTGVETQYF,TGTGCCAGCAGTGGTACGGGAGTAGAGACCCAGTACTTC,NA,NA,13,TRBV25-1,TRBJ2-5
CASRSTGGSGYTF,TGTGCCAGCAGGTCGACAGGGGGCTCTGGCTACACCTTC,TRBD1,NA,13,TRBV28,TRBJ1-2
CASSQRTSGTGELFF,TGTGCCAGCAGCCAGAGGACTAGCGGCACCGGGGAGCTGTTTTTT,TRBD2,NA,15,TRBV14,TRBJ2-2
CSPGTSGRNPGELFF,TGCAGCCCGGGGACTAGCGGGAGAAACCCCGGGGAGCTGTTTTTT,TRBD2,NA,15,TRBV29-1,TRBJ2-2
CASTPGGYSNQPQHF,TGTGCCAGTACCCCGGGCGGGTATAGCAATCAGCCCCAGCATTTT,NA,NA,15,TRBV19,TRBJ1-5
CSPRQGNEQFF,TGCAGTCCCCGTCAGGGTAATGAGCAGTTCTTC,NA,NA,11,TRBV20-1,TRBJ2-1
CASSPRPEQETQYF,TGTGCCAGCAGTCCGAGACCAGAACAAGAGACCCAGTACTTC,NA,NA,14,TRBV27,TRBJ2-5
CSGSNDYTEAFF,TGCAGCGGATCTAACGATTACACTGAAGCTTTCTTT,NA,NA,12,TRBV29-1,TRBJ1-1
CASSSAGRGMFF,TGTGCCAGTAGTAGCGCGGGACGGGGGATGTTCTTC,NA,NA,12,TRBV19,TRBJ2-1
CASSLAKGQGSSGYTF,TGCGCCAGCAGCTTGGCCAAGGGACAGGGATCGAGTGGCTACACCTTC,TRBD1,few,16,TRBV5-1,TRBJ1-2
CASSLGGITYEQYF,TGTGCCAGCAGCTTGGGGGGTATTACCTACGAGCAGTACTTC,NA,NA,14,TRBV7-2,TRBJ2-7
CATWSGRAGDIQYF,TGTGCCACTTGGAGCGGGAGGGCCGGGGACATTCAGTACTTC,TRBD2,NA,14,TRBV19,TRBJ2-4
CTSGRGQTSTDTQYF,TGCACCAGCGGCAGGGGGCAAACTAGCACAGATACGCAGTATTTT,NA,NA,15,TRBV1,TRBJ2-3
CASSPRTGSQRNSGANVLTF,TGTGCCAGCAGCCCCCGTACAGGGTCCCAACGTAACTCTGGGGCCAACGTCCTGACTTTC,NA,few,20,TRBV28,TRBJ2-6
CASSLEGARETQYF,TGCGCCAGCAGCTTGGAGGGGGCTCGGGAGACCCAGTACTTC,TRBD1,NA,14,TRBV5-1,TRBJ2-5
CAWSVKGRQPQHF,TGTGCCTGGAGTGTAAAGGGCCGACAGCCCCAGCATTTT,NA,NA,13,TRBV30,TRBJ1-5
CASSRRTLTVNPNEQFF,TGTGCCAGCTCGAGGCGTACCCTTACAGTTAACCCCAATGAGCAGTTCTTC,NA,NA,17,TRBV11-3,TRBJ2-1
CASSLGVSETQYF,TGTGCCAGCAGCTTGGGGGTATCAGAGACCCAGTACTTC,NA,NA,13,TRBV5-4,TRBJ2-5
CASSLWGQGSGNTIYF,TGCGCCAGCAGCTTGTGGGGACAGGGGTCTGGAAACACCATATATTTT,TRBD1,NA,16,TRBV5-1,TRBJ1-3
CASSSLDRAFNEQFF,TGTGCCAGCAGCTCCCTGGACAGGGCCTTCAATGAGCAGTTCTTC,TRBD1,NA,15,TRBV5-5,TRBJ2-1
CATSREQGKHNEQFF,TGTGCCACCAGCAGAGAACAGGGAAAACACAATGAGCAGTTCTTC,NA,NA,15,TRBV15,TRBJ2-1
CASSQAGDTEAFF,TGCGCCAGCAGCCAGGCGGGCGACACTGAAGCTTTCTTT,NA,NA,13,TRBV4-3,TRBJ1-1
CASGRRDTQYF,TGTGCCAGTGGACGTAGAGATACGCAGTATTTT,NA,NA,11,TRBV19,TRBJ2-3
CASSVGLALNTGELFF,TGTGCCAGCAGCGTAGGTCTAGCCTTGAACACCGGGGAGCTGTTTTTT,NA,NA,16,TRBV9,TRBJ2-2
CASSIFGRETQYF,TGTGCCAGTAGTATTTTCGGACGGGAGACCCAGTACTTC,NA,NA,13,TRBV19,TRBJ2-5
CASSLTAGTSGNEQFF,TGCGCCAGCAGCCTTACGGCCGGGACTAGCGGCAATGAGCAGTTCTTC,TRBD2,NA,16,TRBV5-1,TRBJ2-1
CASSPGQLNTGELFF,TGTGCCAGCTCACCGGGACAGCTTAACACCGGGGAGCTGTTTTTT,TRBD1,NA,15,TRBV18,TRBJ2-2
CASGDERGQGRTYEQYF,TGTGCCAGTGGAGATGAAAGGGGACAGGGAAGAACCTACGAGCAGTACTTC,TRBD1,NA,17,TRBV19,TRBJ2-7
CASSSQGAGGSLEQYF,TGTGCCAGCAGCTCCCAGGGGGCGGGAGGATCTCTCGAGCAGTACTTC,NA,NA,16,TRBV5-8,TRBJ2-7
CASSAAGAGTDTQYF,TGCGCCAGCAGTGCGGCGGGTGCTGGCACAGATACGCAGTATTTT,NA,NA,15,TRBV10-2,TRBJ2-3
CASSFLGTSGRGGNEQFF,TGTGCCAGCAGTTTCCTCGGGACTAGCGGGAGAGGCGGCAATGAGCAGTTCTTC,TRBD2,NA,18,TRBV28,TRBJ2-1
CAWSVGNFGNTIYF,TGTGCCTGGAGTGTAGGGAACTTTGGAAACACCATATATTTT,NA,NA,14,TRBV30,TRBJ1-3
CASSLGPSSYEQYF,TGTGCCAGCAGCTTGGGACCGAGCTCCTACGAGCAGTACTTC,NA,NA,14,TRBV7-2,TRBJ2-7
CASSLVTGAYEQYF,TGTGCCAGTAGTTTGGTGACAGGGGCCTACGAGCAGTACTTC,TRBD1,NA,14,TRBV19,TRBJ2-7